This TCR beta chain was identified in a study of blood T cell repertoires in COVID-19. As for the study in general: T cells, B-cell-depleted T cells, or PBMCs supplied cDNA or gDNA.

Clones were read by immunoSEQ multiplex PCR, and TCRdb kept only the in-frame ones, dropping some. The profile shows 450,000 to 500,000 clones, 75% to 90% of them singletons. Germline loops: CDR1 LGHNA, CDR2 YSLEER. The CDR3 consists of 15 residues. Trimming removed 0 bases from V and 3 bases from J, with 9 bases in between. The TCR sequence derives from a human donor in a cohort sampled during active COVID-19. The sample consisted of peripheral blood. The chain joins TRBV4-3 to TRBJ1-5; tentatively, D is TRBD1 (6 bases). The CDR3 sequence is CASSQDRGINQPQHF. The CDR3 bases are TGCGCCAGCAGCCAAGACAGGGGAATCAATCAGCCCCAGCATTTT.